This TCR beta chain is drawn from a study of T-cell reconstitution after alpha-beta-depleted transplantation in children. The germline V gene encodes CDR1 MNHEY and CDR2 SVGAGI. This CDR3 has 19 amino acids. V shed 0 bases and J 0 bases; nucleotides not matched to a gene: 12. Preparation of the TCRbeta library involved a method that used unique molecular identifiers. Using its own MiXCR run on the PCR reads, TCRdb lists one record per CDR3 protein. Seen here are hundreds of thousands of distinct CDR3 sequences, 9.5% to 15% observed once, and the top ten hold approximately 2.4%. This clonotype was observed many times.

This chain joins TRBV6-5 and TRBJ2-3; 7 nucleotides match TRBD1. The clonotype originates from a human donor who donated a stem cell graft to a child with acute lymphoblastic leukemia. This sample comprised PBMCs from the stem cell graft donor, obtained from the stem cell graft. DNA for the CDR3: TGTGCCAGCAGTTACTCCCCTCCGACAGGGTACCGTAGCACAGATACGCAGTATTTT. This translates into CASSYSPPTGYRSTDTQYF.